The clone carrying this TCR beta chain was detected a few times. As yet, its antigen is unknown. This sample was included in a study of CD8 T cells in ankylosing spondylitis. Per germline, CDR1 LGHDT and CDR2 YNNKEL (reference sequence). The CDR3 sequence is 12 residues long. Trimming pared 9 bases from V and 6 bases from J, leaving 12 bases between. Broader study findings: Previous work reported some of these motif variants in the synovial fluid and blood of reactive arthritis. Ankylosing spondylitis blood appeared to carry a characteristic TCR beta motif of several highly homologous variants.

Quantitative 5'-RACE with molecular barcodes was used to make the TCR beta libraries. TCRdb re-called the 5' RACE reads with MiXCR, one entry per CDR3 protein. The data contain 750,000 to 850,000 distinct CDR3 sequences, over 9.5% of them seen just once; the ten biggest clones take up more than 0.5%. The sequence was obtained from a male donor with ankylosing spondylitis. V and J are TRBV3-1 and TRBJ2-1; a weak D match, TRBD1 (5 bases). The sample comprised blood, either unsorted or a sorted T cell fraction (not recorded which). Here the CDR3 reads CASRSRGNEQFF. DNA of the CDR3: TGTGCCAGTCGTTCAAGGGGCAATGAGCAGTTCTTC.